This TCR beta chain came from a study of blood T cell repertoires in COVID-19. Study in general: Nucleic acid was either cDNA or gDNA, and it came from T cells, B-cell-depleted T cells, or PBMCs.

In the original workflow: Reference gene primer amplification gave estimated nucleated cell counts. This table comes from immunoSEQ multiplex PCR, and its TCRdb copy is limited to in-frame clones, with some not included. The V and J calls and clone size are taken from that table; D and trimming were inferred from the DNA. Among some 220,000 clones listed, 84% were seen once. CDR1 LNHDA and CDR2 SQIVND come from the germline V gene (reference sequence). The CDR3 loop spans 15 amino acids. The V end lost 7 bases, the J end lost 7 bases, and 20 bases lay between the germline ends. The source of this sequence is a woman in her sixties who had recovered from COVID-19. The chain couples TRBV19 to TRBJ1-5; unclear D gene. Sample: peripheral blood. In DNA, the CDR3 is TGTGCCAGTACCATGAGGTTGGGTAATGAACAGCCCCAGCATTTT. Protein: CASTMRLGNEQPQHF.